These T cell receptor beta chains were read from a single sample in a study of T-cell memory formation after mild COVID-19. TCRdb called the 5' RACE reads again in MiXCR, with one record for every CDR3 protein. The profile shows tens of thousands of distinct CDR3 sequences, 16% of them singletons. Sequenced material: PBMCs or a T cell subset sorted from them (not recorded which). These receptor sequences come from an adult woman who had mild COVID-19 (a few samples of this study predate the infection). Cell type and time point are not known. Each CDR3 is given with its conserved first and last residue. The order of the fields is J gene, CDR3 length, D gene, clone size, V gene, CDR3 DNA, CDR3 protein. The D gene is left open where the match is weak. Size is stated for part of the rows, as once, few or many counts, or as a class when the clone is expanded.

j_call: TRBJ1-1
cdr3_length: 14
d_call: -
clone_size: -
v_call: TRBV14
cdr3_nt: TGTGCCAGCAGCCAAGATCAATCGTCCACTGAAGCTTTCTTT
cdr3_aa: CASSQDQSSTEAFF

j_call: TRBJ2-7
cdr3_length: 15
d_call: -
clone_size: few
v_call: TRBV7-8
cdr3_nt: TGTGCCAGCAGCCCGTGGGACGGCGTTGAGTACGAGCAGTACTTC
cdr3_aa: CASSPWDGVEYEQYF

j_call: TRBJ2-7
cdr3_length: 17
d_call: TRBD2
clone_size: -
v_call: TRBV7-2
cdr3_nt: TGTGCCAGCAGCCCAGCCTCCGGGACTAGCCTCCGCTACGAGCAGTACTTC
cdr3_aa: CASSPASGTSLRYEQYF

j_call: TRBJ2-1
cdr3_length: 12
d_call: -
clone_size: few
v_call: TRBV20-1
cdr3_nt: TGCAGTGCCCCGGGCTCCTACAATGAGCAGTTCTTC
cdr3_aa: CSAPGSYNEQFF

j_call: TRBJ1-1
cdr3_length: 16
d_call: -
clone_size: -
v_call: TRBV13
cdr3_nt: TGTGCCAGCAGCAGCGGGGAAACGGGCATGAACACTGAAGCTTTCTTT
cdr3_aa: CASSSGETGMNTEAFF

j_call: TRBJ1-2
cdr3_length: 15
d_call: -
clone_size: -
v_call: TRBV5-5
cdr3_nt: TGTGCCAGCAGCTTGGGGACCGCCCCTAACTATGGCTACACCTTC
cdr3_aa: CASSLGTAPNYGYTF

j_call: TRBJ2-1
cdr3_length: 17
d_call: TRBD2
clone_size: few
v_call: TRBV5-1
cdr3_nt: TGCGCCAGCAGTGGGGGGACTAGCGGCAGGTTTCGGAATGAGCAGTTCTTC
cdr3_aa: CASSGGTSGRFRNEQFF

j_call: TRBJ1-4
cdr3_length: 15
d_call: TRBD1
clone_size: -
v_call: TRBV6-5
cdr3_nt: TGTGCCAGCAGTTATTTCACAGGGGGCGGTGAAAAACTGTTTTTT
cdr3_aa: CASSYFTGGGEKLFF

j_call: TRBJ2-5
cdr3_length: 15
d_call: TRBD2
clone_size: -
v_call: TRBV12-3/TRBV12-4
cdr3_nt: TGTGCCAGCAGTCACGCGCGGGGGGGCCAAGAGACCCAGTACTTC
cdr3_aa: CASSHARGGQETQYF

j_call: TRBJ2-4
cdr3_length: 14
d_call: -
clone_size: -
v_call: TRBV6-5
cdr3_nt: TGTGCCAGCAGTTATACCAGGACCGGGGACATTCAGTACTTC
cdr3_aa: CASSYTRTGDIQYF

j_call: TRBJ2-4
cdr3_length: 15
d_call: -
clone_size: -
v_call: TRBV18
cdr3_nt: TGTGCCAGCTCACCACCCTCACTAGCCAAAAACATTCAGTACTTC
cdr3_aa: CASSPPSLAKNIQYF

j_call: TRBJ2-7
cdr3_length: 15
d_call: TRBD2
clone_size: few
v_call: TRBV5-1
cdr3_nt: TGCGCCAGCAGCTTGGGGACTAGCGGGGGGGACGAGCAGTACTTC
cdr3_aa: CASSLGTSGGDEQYF

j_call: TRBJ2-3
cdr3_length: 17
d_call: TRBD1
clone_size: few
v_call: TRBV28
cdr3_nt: TGTGCCAGCAGTTTAATCGGTGGGACAGGGGGCACAGATACGCAGTATTTT
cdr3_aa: CASSLIGGTGGTDTQYF

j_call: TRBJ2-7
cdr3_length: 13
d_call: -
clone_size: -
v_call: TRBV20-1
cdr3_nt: TGCAGTGCTAGGGCGGATGTACCCTACGAGCAGTACTTC
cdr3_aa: CSARADVPYEQYF

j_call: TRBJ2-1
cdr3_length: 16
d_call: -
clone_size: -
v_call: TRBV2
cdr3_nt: TGTGCCAGCAGGAGGAACCCGGGGACACCTAACAATGAGCAGTTCTTC
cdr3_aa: CASRRNPGTPNNEQFF

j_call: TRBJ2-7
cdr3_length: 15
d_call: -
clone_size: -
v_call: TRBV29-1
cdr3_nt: TGCAGCGTTGAAGAACTGGGAGCAGGGTGGCGCGAGCAGTACTTC
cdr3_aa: CSVEELGAGWREQYF